The 13 T cell receptor beta chains listed next were all sequenced from one sample in a study of T cell repertoires in aging, cancer and after chemotherapy. Peripheral blood genomic DNA, not sorted cells or RNA, was the template. TRB rearrangements spanning V, D and J were amplified using mixed TRB-A/B primers. TCRdb reprocessed the multiplex PCR reads with MiXCR, giving one entry per CDR3 protein. The sample includes about 13,000 distinct CDR3 sequences, roughly 28% of them seen just once. The sample was blood. The receptors were gathered from a human donor in good health.

Concerning this clonotype itself: This may arise from a read error, as a much more abundant clone is one base away. The chain links TRBV15 to TRBJ2-7; D ambiguous. The CDR3 has 14 residues. Germline values: CDR1 LNHNV, CDR2 YYDKDF (reference sequence). V gave up 2 bases and J gave up 5 bases, with 13 bases separating them. The CDR3: CATSRPGNTDEQYF. The CDR3 DNA follows: TGTGCCACCAGCAGACCTGGGAATACCGACGAGCAGTACTTC.

The chain employs TRBV14 and TRBJ1-4; no firm D call. The V end lost 5 bases, the J end lost 1 base, and 14 bases lay between the germline ends. Per germline, CDR1 SGHDN and CDR2 FVKESK. The length of the CDR3 is 16 residues. CDR3 sequence (DNA): TGTGCCAGCAGCGGTGGGAGGATACGAACTAATGAAAAACTGTTTTTT. Protein product: CASSGGRIRTNEKLFF.

The chain has TRBV27 and TRBJ2-1, with 11 bases aligning to TRBD1. The length of the CDR3 is 17 residues. The V and J ends lost 7 bases and 6 bases, in that order; junction bases with no gene match: 14. Per the germline V gene, CDR1 is MNHEY and CDR2 is SMNVEV (reference sequence). As DNA, the CDR3 is TGTGCCAGCAATCCCCGAAACCTTGGACAGGGGGCCAATGAGCAGTTCTTC. Translated, it gives CASNPRNLGQGANEQFF.

This clonotype was picked up a small number of times. The rearrangement joins TRBV7-3 to TRBJ2-6, with no clear D. The CDR3 is made up of 14 amino acids. V was shortened by 4 bases and J by 4 bases, with 8 bases between the two germline ends. Germline V gene sequence: CDR1 SGHTA, CDR2 FQGTGA. In DNA form, the CDR3 reads TGTGCCAGCAGCTCAAATACAGGGGCCAACGTCCTGACTTTC. Its protein is CASSSNTGANVLTF.

This chain uses TRBV20-1 with TRBJ2-7, with D maybe TRBD1 (5 bases). CDR3 size: 13 residues. CDR1 and CDR2 from the germline V gene are DFQATT and SNEGSKA (reference sequence). The CDR3 DNA follows: TGCAGCAGAGTCAGGGAATGCTCCTACGAGCAGTACGTC. It specifies CSRVRECSYEQYV.

In this sample, this clonotype turned up a few times. V is TRBV6-5 and J is TRBJ1-4; possibly TRBD1 for D (5 bases). The CDR3 totals 18 residues. Germline V gene lookup returns CDR1 MNHEY and CDR2 SVGAGI. Trimming shortened V by 6 bases and J by 3 bases, and 23 bases separated the two germline ends. The CDR3 loop is CASSPEGSPRGPNEKLFF. In DNA, the CDR3 is TGTGCCAGCAGCCCAGAAGGCAGTCCCCGGGGCCCTAATGAAAAACTGTTTTTT.

A few counts support this clonotype. This CDR3 is CASRETRNTEAFF. CDR3 in DNA: TGTGCCAGCAGAGAGACACGGAACACTGAAGCTTTCTTT. The V gene is TRBV7-9, the J gene TRBJ1-1; no firm D call. V lost 6 bases, J lost 1 base, and 9 bases lay in between. The germline CDR1 and CDR2 sequences are SEHNR and FQNEAQ (reference sequence). This CDR3 has 13 residues.

The chain joins TRBV7-3 to TRBJ1-6; 10 positions match TRBD1. Germline CDR1 SGHTA, CDR2 FQGTGA. V lost 5 bases, J lost 7 bases, and 5 bases stayed unmatched. This CDR3 has 15 residues. The CDR3 DNA follows: TGTGCCAGCAGCCGCCGGGACAGGGGAAATTCACCCCTCCACTTT. Translation: CASSRRDRGNSPLHF.

This clonotype was observed a few times. The chain combines TRBV15 with TRBJ2-3; unclear D gene. The ends were cut back, 4 bases at V and 6 bases at J, with 11 bases in the middle. CDR3 size: 13 residues. The germline gives CDR1 LNHNV, CDR2 YYDKDF (reference sequence). CDR3 loop: CATSNGKADTQYF. CDR3 nucleotide sequence: TGTGCCACCAGCAATGGGAAAGCGGATACGCAGTATTTT.

Regarding this clonotype: The junction and the germline gene differ at one end; a read error may be behind it. The chain uses TRBV4-3 and TRBJ2-3, with TRBD2 matching 11 bases. The CDR3 spans 16 residues. Germline values: CDR1 LGHNA, CDR2 YSLEER. CDR3 loop: CASSQAGLAVSDTQYF. As DNA, the CDR3 is TGTGCCAGCAGCCAGGCGGGACTAGCGGTTTCAGATACGCAGTATTTT.

This clonotype appeared a few times. This chain uses TRBV7-2 with TRBJ1-5, with TRBD1 matching over 10 bases. CDR1 and CDR2 (germline): SGHTA, FQGNSA. V lost 1 base, J lost 7 bases, and 4 bases stayed unmatched. The CDR3 covers 15 residues. The CDR3 DNA sequence: TGTGCCAGCAGCTTAGGCCCGGACAGGGGGCAGCCCCAGCATTTT. It translates to CASSLGPDRGQPQHF.

This clonotype was picked up a small number of times. The J gene is TRBJ1-5, the V gene TRBV7-9, with a possible D match to TRBD1 (5 bases). CDR3 size: 13 residues. Germline CDR1 is SEHNR and CDR2 is FQNEAQ (reference sequence). Trimming took off 2 bases at V and 8 bases at J, with 10 bases between the two ends. CDR3 DNA sequence: TGTGCCAGCAGCTTATTAGGAGGGGAGCCCCAGCATTTT. As protein: CASSLLGGEPQHF.

This clonotype was counted only a few times. The rearrangement uses TRBV28 and TRBJ2-2; D call uncertain. The germline gives CDR1 MDHEN, CDR2 SYDVKM. V was clipped by 5 bases and J by 8 bases, with 18 bases between them. CDR3 length equals 15 residues. CDR3 sequence: CASSQNSSPPGELFF. The DNA for the CDR3 is TGTGCCAGCAGTCAAAATAGCTCACCACCGGGGGAGCTGTTTTTT.